The T cell receptor (beta chain) under discussion was sequenced for a study of T cell clonotyping in hematopoietic cell transplantation. General observations from the study: At the given depth, recipient repertoires were over 97% de novo clonotypes. Recipient TCR diversity dropped after transplant; expanded clonotypes rose from day 30 to 180.

Profiling relied on immunoSEQ multiplex PCR, and the TCRdb table lists in-frame clones only, not all of them. The repertoire holds approximately 10,000 clones, with roughly 87% as singletons. This CDR3 has 15 residues. Germline assignment: CDR1 MGHDK and CDR2 SYGVNS. V lost 5 bases, J lost 7 bases, and 11 bases stayed unmatched. Regarding this clone: Its antigen is unidentified.

The TCR originated in a human donor who either received an allogeneic hematopoietic cell transplant for a myeloid malignancy or was a related donor (not recorded which). Some clones in this sample may be carry-over from other donors' samples. The chain has TRBV25-1 and TRBJ1-5; 7 bases are a match to TRBD1. Material: peripheral blood mononuclear cells. As DNA, the CDR3 is TGTGCCAGCAGTAAAATAGACAGGGAGGGCCAGCCCCAGCATTTT. Its protein product is CASSKIDREGQPQHF. The variable domain in full, with the rest retrieved from reference TRBV25-1 and TRBJ1-5, is EADIYQTPRYLVIGTGKKITLECSQTMGHDKMYWYQQDPGMELHLIHYSYGVNSTEKGDLSSESTVSRIRTEHFPLTLESARPSHTSQYLCASSKIDREGQPQHFGDGTRLSIL.